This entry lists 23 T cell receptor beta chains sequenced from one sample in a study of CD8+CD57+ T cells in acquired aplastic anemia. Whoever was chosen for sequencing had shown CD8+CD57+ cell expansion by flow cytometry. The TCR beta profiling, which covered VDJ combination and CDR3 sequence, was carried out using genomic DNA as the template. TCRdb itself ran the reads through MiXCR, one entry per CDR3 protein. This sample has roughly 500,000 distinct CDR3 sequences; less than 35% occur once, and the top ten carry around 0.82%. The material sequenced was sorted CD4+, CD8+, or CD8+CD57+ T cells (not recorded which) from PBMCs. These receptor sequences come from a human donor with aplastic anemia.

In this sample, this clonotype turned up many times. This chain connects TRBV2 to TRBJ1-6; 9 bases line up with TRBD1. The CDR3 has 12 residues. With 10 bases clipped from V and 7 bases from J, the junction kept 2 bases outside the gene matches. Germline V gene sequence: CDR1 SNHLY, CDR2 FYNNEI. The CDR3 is CATGTGNSPLHF. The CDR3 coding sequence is TGTGCCACCGGGACAGGGAATTCACCCCTCCACTTT.

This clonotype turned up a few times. CDR3 protein: CASRPGQATPPLHF. The CDR3, as DNA: TGTGCCAGCAGACCGGGGCAAGCCACCCCACCCCTCCACTTT. The chain uses TRBV28 and TRBJ1-6; perhaps TRBD1 as D (5 bases). The ends were cut back, 6 bases at V and 11 bases at J, with 17 bases in the middle. This CDR3 has 14 amino acids. The V gene's germline CDR1 is MDHEN and CDR2 SYDVKM.

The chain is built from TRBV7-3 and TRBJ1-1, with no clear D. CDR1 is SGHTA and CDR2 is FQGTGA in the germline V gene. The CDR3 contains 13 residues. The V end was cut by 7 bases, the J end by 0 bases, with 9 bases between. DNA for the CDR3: TGTGCCAGCAAGGGTCGGATGAACACTGAAGCTTTCTTT. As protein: CASKGRMNTEAFF.

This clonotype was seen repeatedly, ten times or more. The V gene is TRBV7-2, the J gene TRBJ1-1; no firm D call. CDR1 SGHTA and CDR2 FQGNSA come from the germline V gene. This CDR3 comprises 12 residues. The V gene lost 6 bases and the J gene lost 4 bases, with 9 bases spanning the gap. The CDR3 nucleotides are TGTGCCAGCAGATCGAGGTCCACTGAAGCTTTCTTT. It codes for CASRSRSTEAFF.

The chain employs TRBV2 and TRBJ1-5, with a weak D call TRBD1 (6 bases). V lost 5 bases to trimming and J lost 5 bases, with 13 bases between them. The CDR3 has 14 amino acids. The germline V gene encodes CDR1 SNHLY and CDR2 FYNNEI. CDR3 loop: CASSNVGADQPQHF. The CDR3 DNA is TGTGCCAGCAGTAACGTGGGGGCCGATCAGCCCCAGCATTTT.

The CDR3 here is CASSLGLTSTEIREQYF. CDR3 DNA: TGCGCCAGCAGCTTGGGACTGACTAGCACCGAAATCCGGGAGCAGTACTTC. The genes are TRBV5-1 and TRBJ2-7; 7 nucleotides align to TRBD2. The V gene's germline CDR1 is SGHRS and CDR2 YFSETQ. There are 17 residues in the CDR3. V shed 0 bases and J 7 bases; nucleotides not matched to a gene: 16. The full variable domain, completed using reference TRBV5-1 and TRBJ2-7, is KAGVTQTPRYLIKTRGQQVTLSCSPISGHRSVSWYQQTPGQGLQFLFEYFSETQRNKGNFPGRFSGRQFSNSRSEMNVSTLELGDSALYLCASSLGLTSTEIREQYFGPGTRLTVT.

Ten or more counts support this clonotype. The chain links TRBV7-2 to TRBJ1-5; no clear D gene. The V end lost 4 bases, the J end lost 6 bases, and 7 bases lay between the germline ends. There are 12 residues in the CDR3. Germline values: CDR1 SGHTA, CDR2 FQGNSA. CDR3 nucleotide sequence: TGTGCCAGCAGCTCTGGTGGTCAGCCCCAGCATTTT. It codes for CASSSGGQPQHF.

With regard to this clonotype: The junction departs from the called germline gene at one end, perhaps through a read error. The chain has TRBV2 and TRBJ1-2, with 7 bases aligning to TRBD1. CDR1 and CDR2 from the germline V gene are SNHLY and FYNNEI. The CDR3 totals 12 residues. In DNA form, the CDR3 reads TGCGTCAGGGGGAGTAGTGGCTATGGCTACACCTTC. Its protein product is CVRGSSGYGYTF. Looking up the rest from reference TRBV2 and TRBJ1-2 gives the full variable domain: EPEVTQTPSHQVTQMGQEVILRCVPISNHLYFYWYRQILGQKVEFLVSFYNNEISEKSEIFDDQFSVERPDGSNFTLKIRSTKLEDSAMYFCVRGSSGYGYTFGSGTRLTVV.

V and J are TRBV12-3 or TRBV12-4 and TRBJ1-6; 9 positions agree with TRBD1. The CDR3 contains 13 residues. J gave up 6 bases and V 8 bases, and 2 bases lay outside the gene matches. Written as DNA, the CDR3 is TGTGCCAGCGGGACAGGGACTAATTCACCCCTCCACTTT. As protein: CASGTGTNSPLHF.

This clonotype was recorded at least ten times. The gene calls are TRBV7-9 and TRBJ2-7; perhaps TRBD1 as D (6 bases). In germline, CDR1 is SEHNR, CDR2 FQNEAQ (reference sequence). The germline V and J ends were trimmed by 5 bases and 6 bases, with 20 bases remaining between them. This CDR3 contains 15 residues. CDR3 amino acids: CASSPGMGAVSEQYF. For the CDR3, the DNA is TGTGCCAGCAGCCCGGGAATGGGGGCTGTGAGCGAGCAGTACTTC.

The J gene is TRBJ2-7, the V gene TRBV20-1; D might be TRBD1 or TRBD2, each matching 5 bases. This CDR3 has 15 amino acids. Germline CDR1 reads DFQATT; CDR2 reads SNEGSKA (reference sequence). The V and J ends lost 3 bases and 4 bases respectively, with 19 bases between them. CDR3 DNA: TGCAGTGCTAGCCTCCGACGGGGACCTCTATACGAGCAGTACTTC. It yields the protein CSASLRRGPLYEQYF.

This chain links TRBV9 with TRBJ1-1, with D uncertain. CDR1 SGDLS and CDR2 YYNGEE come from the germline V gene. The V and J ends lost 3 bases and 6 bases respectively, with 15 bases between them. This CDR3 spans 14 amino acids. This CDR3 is CASSAPRKGAEAFF. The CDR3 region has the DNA TGTGCCAGCAGCGCCCCTAGGAAGGGAGCTGAAGCTTTCTTT.

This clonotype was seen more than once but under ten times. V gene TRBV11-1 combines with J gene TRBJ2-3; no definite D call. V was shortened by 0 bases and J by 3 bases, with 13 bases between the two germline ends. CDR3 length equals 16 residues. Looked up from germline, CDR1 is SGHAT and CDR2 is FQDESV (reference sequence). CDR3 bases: TGTGCCAGCAGCTTAGCGAAACGGGCATCTACAGATACGCAGTATTTT. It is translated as CASSLAKRASTDTQYF.

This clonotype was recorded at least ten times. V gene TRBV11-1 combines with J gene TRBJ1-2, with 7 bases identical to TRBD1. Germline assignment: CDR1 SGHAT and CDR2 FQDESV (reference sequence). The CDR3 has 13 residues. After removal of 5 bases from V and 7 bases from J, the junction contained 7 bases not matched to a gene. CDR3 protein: CASSQTGISGYTF. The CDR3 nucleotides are TGTGCCAGCAGCCAGACAGGGATAAGTGGCTACACCTTC. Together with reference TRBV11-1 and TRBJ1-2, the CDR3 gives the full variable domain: EAEVAQSPRYKITEKSQAVAFWCDPISGHATLYWYRQILGQGPELLVQFQDESVVDDSQLPKDRFSAERLKGVDSTLKIQPAELGDSAMYLCASSQTGISGYTFGSGTRLTVV.

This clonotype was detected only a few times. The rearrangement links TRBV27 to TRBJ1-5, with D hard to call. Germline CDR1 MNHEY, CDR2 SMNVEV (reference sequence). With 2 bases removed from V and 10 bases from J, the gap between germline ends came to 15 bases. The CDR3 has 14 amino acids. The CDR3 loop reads CASSLLGINEPQHF. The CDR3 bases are TGTGCCAGCAGTTTACTGGGTATCAATGAACCCCAGCATTTT.

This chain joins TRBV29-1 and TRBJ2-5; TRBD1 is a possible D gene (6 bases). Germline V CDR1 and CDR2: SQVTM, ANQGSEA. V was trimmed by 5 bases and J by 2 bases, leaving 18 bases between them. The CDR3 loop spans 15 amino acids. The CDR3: CSVSRQGTKQETQYF. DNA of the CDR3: TGCAGCGTTAGTCGCCAGGGGACAAAGCAAGAGACCCAGTACTTC. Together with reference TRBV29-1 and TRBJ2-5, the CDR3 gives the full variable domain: SAVISQKPSRDICQRGTSLTIQCQVDSQVTMMFWYRQQPGQSLTLIATANQGSEATYESGFVIDKFPISRPNLTFSTLTVSNMSPEDSSIYLCSVSRQGTKQETQYFGPGTRLLVL.

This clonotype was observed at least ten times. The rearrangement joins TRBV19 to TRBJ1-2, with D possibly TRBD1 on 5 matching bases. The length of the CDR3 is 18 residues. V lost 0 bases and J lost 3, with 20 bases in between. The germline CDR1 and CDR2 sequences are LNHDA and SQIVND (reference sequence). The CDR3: CASSIEGGDGPWHYGYTF. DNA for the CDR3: TGTGCCAGTAGTATAGAGGGAGGGGATGGCCCTTGGCACTATGGCTACACCTTC.

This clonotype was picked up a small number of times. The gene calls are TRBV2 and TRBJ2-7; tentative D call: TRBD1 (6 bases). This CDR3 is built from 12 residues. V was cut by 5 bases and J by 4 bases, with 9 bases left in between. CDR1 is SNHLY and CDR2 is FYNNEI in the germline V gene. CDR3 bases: TGTGCCAGCAGTACTACAGGGTACGAGCAGTACGTC. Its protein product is CASSTTGYEQYV.

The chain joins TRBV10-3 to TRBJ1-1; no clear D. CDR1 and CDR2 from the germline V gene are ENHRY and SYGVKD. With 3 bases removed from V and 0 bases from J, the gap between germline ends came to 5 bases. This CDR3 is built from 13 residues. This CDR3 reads CAISDEMNTEAFF. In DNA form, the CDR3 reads TGTGCCATCAGTGACGAGATGAACACTGAAGCTTTCTTT.

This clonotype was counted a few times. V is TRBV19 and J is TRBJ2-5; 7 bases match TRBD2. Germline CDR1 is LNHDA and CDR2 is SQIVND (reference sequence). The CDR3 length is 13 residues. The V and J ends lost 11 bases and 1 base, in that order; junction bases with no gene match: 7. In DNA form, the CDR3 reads TGTGCCTGGACTCCGGGGGGCCAAGAGACCCAGTACTTC. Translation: CAWTPGGQETQYF.

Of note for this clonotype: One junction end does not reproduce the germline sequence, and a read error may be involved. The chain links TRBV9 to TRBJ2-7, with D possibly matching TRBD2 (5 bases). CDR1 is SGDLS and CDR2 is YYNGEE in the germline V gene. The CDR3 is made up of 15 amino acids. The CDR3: CASSVGPTQDYEQHF. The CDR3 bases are TGTGCCAGCAGCGTAGGGCCTACTCAAGACTACGAGCAGCACTTC.

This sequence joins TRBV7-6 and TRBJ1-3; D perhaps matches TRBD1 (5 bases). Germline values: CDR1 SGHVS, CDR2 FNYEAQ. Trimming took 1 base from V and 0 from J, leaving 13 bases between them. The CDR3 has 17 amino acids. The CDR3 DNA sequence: TGTGCCAGCAGCTTAGAGGGACCGAAACACTCTGGAAACACCATATATTTT. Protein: CASSLEGPKHSGNTIYF.

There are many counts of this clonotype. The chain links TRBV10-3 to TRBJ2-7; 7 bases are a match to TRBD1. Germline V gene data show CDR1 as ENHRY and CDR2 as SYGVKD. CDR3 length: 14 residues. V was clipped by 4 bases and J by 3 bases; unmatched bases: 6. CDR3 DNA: TGTGCCATCAGTGTAGAGGCAGGGGGCTACGAGCAGTACTTC. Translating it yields CAISVEAGGYEQYF.